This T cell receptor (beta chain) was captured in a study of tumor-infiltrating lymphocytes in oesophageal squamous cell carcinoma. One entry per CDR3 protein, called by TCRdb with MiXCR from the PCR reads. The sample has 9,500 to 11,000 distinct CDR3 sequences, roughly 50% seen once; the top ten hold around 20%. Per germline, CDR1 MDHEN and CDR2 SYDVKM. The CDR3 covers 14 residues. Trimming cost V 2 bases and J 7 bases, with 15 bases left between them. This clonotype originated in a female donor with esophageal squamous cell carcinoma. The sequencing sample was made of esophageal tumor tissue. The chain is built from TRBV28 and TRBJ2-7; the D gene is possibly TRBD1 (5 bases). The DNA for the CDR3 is TGTGCCAGCAGTTTACACAGGAGCTACAATGAGCAGTACTTC. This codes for CASSLHRSYNEQYF.